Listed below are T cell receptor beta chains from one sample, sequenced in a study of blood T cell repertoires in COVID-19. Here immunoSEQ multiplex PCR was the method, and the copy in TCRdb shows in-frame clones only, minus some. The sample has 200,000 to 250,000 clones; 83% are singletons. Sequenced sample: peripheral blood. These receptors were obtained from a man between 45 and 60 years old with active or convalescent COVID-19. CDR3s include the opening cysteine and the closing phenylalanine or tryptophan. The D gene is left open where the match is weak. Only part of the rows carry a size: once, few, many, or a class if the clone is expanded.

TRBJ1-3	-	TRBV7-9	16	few	CASSLNRVSLGNTIYF	TGTGCCAGCAGCTTAAACAGGGTATCACTCGGAAACACCATATATTTT
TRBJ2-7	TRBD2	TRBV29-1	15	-	CSVEAFSAGDYEQYF	TGCAGCGTTGAAGCATTCTCTGCGGGGGACTACGAGCAGTACTTC
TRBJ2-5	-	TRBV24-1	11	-	CATSDTRGQYF	TGTGCCACCAGTGACACACGGGGCCAGTACTTC
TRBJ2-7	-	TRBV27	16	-	CASSSLPSGAHYEQYF	TGTGCCAGCAGTTCCCTCCCCAGCGGTGCTCACTACGAGCAGTACTTC
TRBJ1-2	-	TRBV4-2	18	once	CASSQDLAGTSTMGGYTF	TGTGCCAGCAGCCAAGATCTGGCGGGGACGTCAACTATGGGTGGCTACACCTTC
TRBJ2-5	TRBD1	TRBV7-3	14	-	CASSTQGASETQYF	TGTGCCAGCAGTACTCAGGGGGCTAGTGAGACCCAGTACTTC
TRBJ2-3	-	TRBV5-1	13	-	CASSLDGSDRQYF	TGCGCCAGCAGCTTGGACGGGTCAGACCGGCAGTATTTT
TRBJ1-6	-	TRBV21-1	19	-	CASSQPGPGASSYNSPLHF	TGTGCCAGCAGTCAACCAGGGCCAGGGGCGAGCTCCTATAATTCACCCCTCCACTTT
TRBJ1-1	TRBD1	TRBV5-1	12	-	CASSRGQTEAFF	TGCGCCAGCAGCAGGGGACAGACTGAAGCTTTCTTT
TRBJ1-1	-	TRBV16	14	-	CASSPNAQGTEAFF	TGTGCCAGCAGCCCTAACGCCCAGGGGACTGAAGCTTTCTTT
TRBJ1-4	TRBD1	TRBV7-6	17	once	CASSLSTLQGANEKLFF	TGTGCCAGCAGCTTAAGCACCCTCCAGGGGGCTAATGAAAAACTGTTTTTT
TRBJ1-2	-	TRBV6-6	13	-	CASSYIQGYGYTF	TGTGCCAGCAGTTACATACAGGGCTATGGCTACACCTTC
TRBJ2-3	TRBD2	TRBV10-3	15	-	CAISDASGGSDTQYF	TGTGCCATCAGTGACGCTAGCGGGGGATCAGATACGCAGTATTTT
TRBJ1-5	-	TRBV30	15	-	CAWSSSPSSNQPQHF	TGTGCCTGGAGTTCGAGTCCTTCTAGCAATCAGCCCCAGCATTTT
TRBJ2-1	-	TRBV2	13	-	CASSDEQNNEQFF	TGTGCCAGCAGTGACGAACAGAACAATGAGCAGTTCTTC
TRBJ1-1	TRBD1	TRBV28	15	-	CASSLYGQGATEAFF	TGTGCCAGCAGTTTATACGGACAGGGGGCAACTGAAGCTTTCTTT
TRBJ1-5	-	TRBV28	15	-	CASSFIRRGYQPQHF	TGTGCCAGCAGTTTTATTAGGAGGGGTTATCAGCCCCAGCATTTT
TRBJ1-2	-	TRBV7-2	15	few	CASSLEGSHQGGYTF	TGTGCCAGCAGCTTAGAGGGCAGTCACCAGGGGGGCTACACCTTC
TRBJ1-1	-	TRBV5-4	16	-	CASSLGSGFMNTEAFF	TGTGCCAGCAGCTTGGGGTCGGGATTTATGAACACTGAAGCTTTCTTT
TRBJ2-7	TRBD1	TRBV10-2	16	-	CASSINAGTGYYEQYF	TGCGCCAGCAGCATAAACGCCGGGACAGGGTACTACGAGCAGTACTTC
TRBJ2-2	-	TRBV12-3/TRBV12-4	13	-	CASRGQNTGELFF	TGTGCCAGCAGAGGACAGAACACCGGGGAGCTGTTTTTT
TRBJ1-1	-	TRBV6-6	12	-	CASSYSDTEAFF	TGTGCCAGCAGTTATTCGGACACTGAAGCTTTCTTT
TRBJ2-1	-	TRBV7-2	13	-	CAFLLKGGNEQFF	TGTGCCTTCCTTTTGAAGGGAGGCAATGAGCAGTTCTTC
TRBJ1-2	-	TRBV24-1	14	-	CATSDSDRNYGYTF	TGTGCCACCAGTGACTCGGACAGAAACTATGGCTACACCTTC
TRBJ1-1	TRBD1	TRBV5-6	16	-	CASSSGTGGKGTEAFF	TGTGCCAGCAGCTCCGGGACAGGGGGGAAGGGCACTGAAGCTTTCTTT
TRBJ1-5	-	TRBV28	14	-	CATLGPFRDQPQHF	TGTGCCACCCTGGGCCCTTTCAGGGATCAGCCCCAGCATTTT
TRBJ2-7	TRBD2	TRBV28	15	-	CASKPGTSVSYEQYF	TGTGCCAGCAAGCCGGGGACTAGCGTGTCCTACGAGCAGTACTTC
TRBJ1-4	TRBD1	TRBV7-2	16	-	CASSRRQGGTNEKLFF	TGTGCCAGCAGCCGCCGACAGGGGGGCACTAATGAAAAACTGTTTTTT
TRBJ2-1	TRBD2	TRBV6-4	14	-	CASSEFGRGDEQFF	TGTGCCAGCAGTGAATTCGGGAGGGGGGATGAGCAGTTCTTC